A single sample is the source of the 8 T cell receptor beta chains below, sequenced in a study of human T cells and chemical hapten exposure. From the RACE reads, TCRdb called clonotypes with MiXCR, one entry per CDR3 protein. The data hold roughly 380,000 distinct CDR3 sequences, with approximately 5.1% observed a single time. The time point is: pre-sensitization, week 0. The treatment was: therapeutic diphenylcyclopropenone sensitization with weekly scalp DPC. This material consisted of whole blood, taken in connection with sensitization to the hapten diphenylcyclopropenone (DPC). The receptors come from a woman aged 45-60 years with alopecia areata. Some clones in this sample may be carry-over from other donors' samples.

This clonotype has just a few counts. The chain couples TRBV29-1 to TRBJ2-3, with D perhaps assigned TRBD1 or TRBD2 (5 bases each). CDR3 length: 14 amino acids. The germline gives CDR1 SQVTM, CDR2 ANQGSEA. V lost 8 bases and J lost 2, with 17 bases in between. The chain's CDR3 is CSLGEQAVTDTQYF. CDR3 nucleotide sequence: TGCAGCTTGGGGGAACAGGCGGTCACAGATACGCAGTATTTT.

The rearrangement joins TRBV14 to TRBJ1-4, with D possibly TRBD1 on 6 matching bases. Trimming took 2 bases from V and 8 from J, leaving 12 bases between them. This CDR3 is built from 14 residues. Germline V gene lookup returns CDR1 SGHDN and CDR2 FVKESK. CDR3 protein: CASSQLRGHEKLFF. The CDR3 bases are TGTGCCAGCAGCCAATTACGGGGACACGAAAAACTGTTTTTT.

At least ten counts were recorded for this clonotype. The CDR3 sequence: CASTPTHANVLTF. The DNA for the CDR3 is TGTGCCAGCACCCCGACTCATGCCAACGTCCTGACTTTC. This chain links TRBV12-3 or TRBV12-4 with TRBJ2-6; the D is unclear. The V and J ends lost 7 bases and 7 bases respectively, with 11 bases between them. The CDR3 has 13 residues.

CDR3 sequence (DNA): TGTGCCAGCAGCCGCACCCGCAGCGGGTACAATGAGCAGTTCTTC. It specifies CASSRTRSGYNEQFF. The V gene is TRBV6-2 or TRBV6-3, the J gene TRBJ2-1; TRBD2 might be the D (6 bases). CDR1 is MNHEY, CDR2 SVGEGT, per germline. The CDR3 sequence is 15 residues long. V lost 6 bases and J 4 bases, leaving 16 bases between the germline ends.

The V gene is TRBV29-1, the J gene TRBJ2-5, with 11 nucleotides matching TRBD2. The junction had 5 bases not matched to a gene; V was cut back by 4 bases and J by 1 base. This CDR3 comprises 15 residues. Germline V gene lookup returns CDR1 SQVTM and CDR2 ANQGSEA. The CDR3 DNA reads as TGCAGCGTTGCGGGACTAGCGGATCTCCAAGAGACCCAGTACTTC. The encoded protein is CSVAGLADLQETQYF.

This clonotype occurred a few times. The chain employs TRBV10-3 and TRBJ2-7, with D perhaps TRBD2 (5 bases). Germline CDR1 reads ENHRY; CDR2 reads SYGVKD. The CDR3 extends over 14 amino acids. The V end lost 0 bases, the J end lost 2 bases, and 8 bases lay between the germline ends. This CDR3 is CAISESAGAYEQYF. Written as DNA, the CDR3 is TGTGCCATCAGTGAGTCTGCGGGTGCCTACGAGCAGTACTTC.

This clonotype was observed at least ten times. The chain has TRBV20-1 and TRBJ2-1, with TRBD2 matching over 12 bases. The CDR3 spans 15 residues. Germline assignment: CDR1 DFQATT and CDR2 SNEGSKA (reference sequence). Germline trimming cut 6 bases from V and 4 bases from J; bases unmatched to any gene: 7. CDR3 sequence: CSAITSGGWYNEQFF. In nucleotides, the CDR3 is TGCAGTGCAATCACTAGCGGGGGGTGGTACAATGAGCAGTTCTTC.

To note about this clonotype: A much larger clone is a single base away; this may be a read error. The chain has TRBV6-2 or TRBV6-3 and TRBJ2-1; 7 nucleotides agree with TRBD2. V shed 5 bases and J 3 bases; nucleotides not matched to a gene: 4. Germline V CDR1 and CDR2: MNHEY, SVGEGT. The CDR3 contains 14 residues. The DNA of the CDR3 is TGTGCCAGCAGTCTAGCGGCAATCTACAATGAGCAGTTCTTC. Its translation is CASSLAAIYNEQFF.